This TCR beta chain originates from a study of cytomegalovirus exposure and HLA in healthy donors. Broader study findings: A few V segments could not be told apart, such as TRBV6-2 and TRBV6-3, and were left out. Presence/absence analysis assumed near-uniform sequencing depth across donors.

The germline CDR1 and CDR2 sequences are MGHRA and YSYEKL. J was trimmed by 8 bases and V by 4 bases; bases with no gene match: 5. The CDR3 is 14 amino acids. To note about this clone: Antigen unknown.

At the time of sampling, donors were nominally healthy, though unrecorded immune exposures were likely. Vbeta (60) and Jbeta (13) primers were used in the PCR. Original data processing: The authors later counted 75 million to 90 million unique TCR beta chains, some 12 million of them shared. Clones were sequenced by immunoSEQ multiplex PCR, and TCRdb holds only the in-frame ones, with some missing. Clonal size and the V and J genes are those of that table, whereas D and trimming came from the DNA. The repertoire table contains about 39,000 clones. The receptor comes from a woman under 40 in good health and CMV-seropositive. This chain joins TRBV4-1 and TRBJ1-6, with TRBD1 matching 7 bases. Sequenced: PBMCs. The CDR3 DNA reads as TGCGCCAGCAGCCGGGGGGACAGTCATTCACCCCTCCACTTT. Amino acids: CASSRGDSHSPLHF.